Below, 12 T cell receptor beta chains from the same sample are listed, as sequenced in a study of beta chain features in type 1 diabetes. As every portion of the isolated RNA was reverse transcribed, the sequencing read expressed TCRB transcripts. Libraries were prepared by immunoSEQ multiplex PCR; TCRdb keeps only in-frame clonotypes and omits some of them. The data hold some 640,000 clones, with more than 13% observed a single time. These receptors are not linked to any known antigen. Study-level results: When Type 1 diabetes patients were examined, their TCRB CDR3s proved moderately but significantly shorter in all four CD4+ subsets.

The specimen was naive CD4+ T cells from blood. The receptors here all came from a man aged 18 to 29 with type 1 diabetes.

The V and J genes are TRBV29-1 and TRBJ1-1; TRBD1 matches 7 bases. The trim removed 0 bases at V and 3 bases at J, leaving 7 bases unmatched. This CDR3 comprises 15 residues. Germline CDR1 is SQVTM and CDR2 is ANQGSEA. This CDR3 is CSVEDPRRGYTEAFF. The CDR3 DNA reads as TGCAGCGTTGAAGATCCCCGCAGGGGGTACACTGAAGCTTTCTTT.

This clone was detected a few times. This chain uses TRBV19 with TRBJ2-5; D not resolved. Trimming took off 1 base at V and 1 base at J, with 10 bases between the two ends. Germline V gives CDR1 LNHDA, CDR2 SQIVND (reference sequence). The CDR3 runs 15 residues. CDR3 nucleotides: TGTGCCAGTAGTATAGGAAATAACCTCCAAGAGACCCAGTACTTC. It translates to CASSIGNNLQETQYF.

The chain links TRBV7-9 to TRBJ1-2; D call uncertain. The V and J ends lost 1 base and 4 bases respectively, with 13 bases between them. This CDR3 spans 15 amino acids. CDR1 is SEHNR and CDR2 is FQNEAQ in the germline V gene (reference sequence). CDR3 amino acids: CASSLGAANLYGYTF. The CDR3 coding sequence is TGTGCCAGCAGCTTAGGGGCAGCTAATCTCTATGGCTACACCTTC.

The rearrangement joins TRBV7-2 to TRBJ1-1; no clear D gene. The CDR3 runs 12 residues. The germline CDR1 and CDR2 sequences are SGHTA and FQGNSA. Trimming took 2 bases from V and 3 from J, leaving 4 bases between them. CDR3 loop: CASSLTDTEAFF. The CDR3 DNA sequence: TGTGCCAGCAGCTTAACGGACACTGAAGCTTTCTTT. The whole variable domain, filled in from reference TRBV7-2 and TRBJ1-1, reads GAGVSQSPSNKVTEKGKDVELRCDPISGHTALYWYRQSLGQGLEFLIYFQGNSAPDKSGLPSDRFSAERTGGSVSTLTIQRTQQEDSAVYLCASSLTDTEAFFGQGTRLTVV.

The chain uses TRBV9 and TRBJ2-5, with D perhaps TRBD1 (7 bases). V was trimmed by 4 bases and J by 1 base, leaving 17 bases between them. This CDR3 is 16 amino acids long. Germline CDR1 SGDLS, CDR2 YYNGEE. CDR3: CASSRRDSGIQETQYF. The CDR3 nucleotides are TGTGCCAGCAGCAGGAGGGACAGCGGAATCCAAGAGACCCAGTACTTC. The complete variable domain, with remaining parts taken from reference TRBV9 and TRBJ2-5, reads DSGVTQTPKHLITATGQRVTLRCSPRSGDLSVYWYQQSLDQGLQFLIQYYNGEERAKGNILERFSAQQFPDLHSELNLSSLELGDSALYFCASSRRDSGIQETQYFGPGTRLLVL.

This clone was counted only a few times. The chain links TRBV29-1 to TRBJ2-7, with D possibly being TRBD2 (6 bases). V shed 0 bases and J shed 2 bases, with 17 bases lying between them. Germline loops: CDR1 SQVTM, CDR2 ANQGSEA. The CDR3 consists of 16 residues. The CDR3 DNA reads TGCAGCGTTGAAGATCCCACCGGGACTTCCACCTACGAGCAGTACTTC. Amino acid sequence: CSVEDPTGTSTYEQYF.

This clone was detected a few times. The chain has TRBV4-2 and TRBJ2-2; weak D call: TRBD1 (6 bases). Trimming took off 4 bases at V and 6 bases at J, with 12 bases between the two ends. CDR1 LGHNA and CDR2 YNFKEQ come from the germline V gene. This CDR3 has 14 amino acids. The CDR3 loop is CASSPGTLAGELFF. The CDR3 DNA reads as TGTGCCAGCAGCCCTGGGACATTGGCCGGGGAGCTGTTTTTT.

This clone has just a few counts. The chain recombines TRBV7-2 with TRBJ2-3, with 8 bases fitting TRBD1. V gave up 7 bases and J gave up 5 bases; unmatched junction bases: 8. This CDR3 comprises 14 residues. From germline, CDR1 is SGHTA and CDR2 FQGNSA. The CDR3 sequence: CASTDRVIKDTQYF. CDR3 DNA: TGTGCCAGCACGGACAGGGTAATTAAAGATACGCAGTATTTT.

This clone was picked up a small number of times. This chain connects TRBV7-6 to TRBJ2-5; D not resolved. V was pared by 4 bases and J by 1 base, with 7 bases between. Germline lookup yields CDR1 SGHVS and CDR2 FNYEAQ. The CDR3 has 13 amino acids. In nucleotides, the CDR3 is TGTGCCAGCAGCTCCATAACCCAAGAGACCCAGTACTTC. Its translation is CASSSITQETQYF.

This clone has a handful of counts. This sequence joins TRBV28 and TRBJ2-6; 9 bases agree with TRBD1. J lost 3 bases, V lost 6 bases, and 15 bases had no gene match. The CDR3 spans 19 residues. Germline-derived CDR1 and CDR2 are MDHEN and SYDVKM. CDR3 sequence: CASRSWTGASFRGANVLTF. The CDR3 DNA reads as TGTGCCAGCAGGTCCTGGACAGGGGCCTCCTTTCGTGGGGCCAACGTCCTGACTTTC.

The chain is built from TRBV5-4 and TRBJ2-7, with 11 bases aligning to TRBD1. Germline V lookup: CDR1 SGHNT, CDR2 YYREEE (reference sequence). Germline trimming cut 1 base from V and 4 bases from J; bases unmatched to any gene: 7. The CDR3 is 16 amino acids. The CDR3 sequence: CASSLPPGQGGYEQYF. The CDR3 region has the DNA TGTGCCAGCAGCTTGCCTCCGGGACAGGGGGGATACGAGCAGTACTTC.

Only a few counts were recorded for this clone. The gene calls are TRBV19 and TRBJ1-1, with 7 bases lining up with TRBD1. From germline, CDR1 is LNHDA and CDR2 SQIVND (reference sequence). The CDR3 consists of 11 residues. Germline trimming cut 9 bases from V and 3 bases from J; bases unmatched to any gene: 1. CDR3 bases: TGTGCCAGCCAGGGGGACACTGAAGCTTTCTTT. Protein: CASQGDTEAFF.